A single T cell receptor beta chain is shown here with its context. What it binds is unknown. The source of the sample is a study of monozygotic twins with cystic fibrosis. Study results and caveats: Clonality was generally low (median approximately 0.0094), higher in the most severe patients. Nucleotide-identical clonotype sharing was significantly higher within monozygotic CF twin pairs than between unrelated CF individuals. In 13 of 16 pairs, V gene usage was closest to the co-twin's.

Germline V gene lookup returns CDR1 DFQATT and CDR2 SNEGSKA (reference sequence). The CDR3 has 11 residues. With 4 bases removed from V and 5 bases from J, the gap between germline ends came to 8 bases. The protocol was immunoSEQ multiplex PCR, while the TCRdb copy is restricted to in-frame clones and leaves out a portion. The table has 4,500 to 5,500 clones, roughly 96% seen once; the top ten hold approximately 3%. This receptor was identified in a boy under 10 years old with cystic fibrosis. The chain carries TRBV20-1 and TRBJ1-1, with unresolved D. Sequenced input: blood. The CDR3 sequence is CSATAETEAFF. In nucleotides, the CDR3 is TGCAGTGCTACGGCGGAGACTGAAGCTTTCTTT.